This TCR beta chain was recorded in a study of T cell repertoires in cytomegalovirus infection. The length of the CDR3 is 16 residues. The germline V gene has CDR1 MGHRA and CDR2 YSYEKL. Between the trimmed V and J ends, which lost 3 bases and 4 bases, there was a span of 16 bases. There are many counts of this clonotype. TCRdb processed the reads anew with MiXCR; each CDR3 protein has one entry. The profile shows some 250,000 distinct CDR3 sequences, approximately 9.1% of them singletons. The V and J genes are TRBV4-1 and TRBJ1-3, with a possible D match to TRBD1 (5 bases). The origin of this receptor is a human donor in good health (CMV status not recorded). Some clones in this sample may be carry-over from other donors' samples. Sample: PBMCs. The DNA of the CDR3 is TGCGCCAGCAGCCAGGATGGCCCGGGACCGGGAAACACCATATATTTT. This sequence encodes CASSQDGPGPGNTIYF.